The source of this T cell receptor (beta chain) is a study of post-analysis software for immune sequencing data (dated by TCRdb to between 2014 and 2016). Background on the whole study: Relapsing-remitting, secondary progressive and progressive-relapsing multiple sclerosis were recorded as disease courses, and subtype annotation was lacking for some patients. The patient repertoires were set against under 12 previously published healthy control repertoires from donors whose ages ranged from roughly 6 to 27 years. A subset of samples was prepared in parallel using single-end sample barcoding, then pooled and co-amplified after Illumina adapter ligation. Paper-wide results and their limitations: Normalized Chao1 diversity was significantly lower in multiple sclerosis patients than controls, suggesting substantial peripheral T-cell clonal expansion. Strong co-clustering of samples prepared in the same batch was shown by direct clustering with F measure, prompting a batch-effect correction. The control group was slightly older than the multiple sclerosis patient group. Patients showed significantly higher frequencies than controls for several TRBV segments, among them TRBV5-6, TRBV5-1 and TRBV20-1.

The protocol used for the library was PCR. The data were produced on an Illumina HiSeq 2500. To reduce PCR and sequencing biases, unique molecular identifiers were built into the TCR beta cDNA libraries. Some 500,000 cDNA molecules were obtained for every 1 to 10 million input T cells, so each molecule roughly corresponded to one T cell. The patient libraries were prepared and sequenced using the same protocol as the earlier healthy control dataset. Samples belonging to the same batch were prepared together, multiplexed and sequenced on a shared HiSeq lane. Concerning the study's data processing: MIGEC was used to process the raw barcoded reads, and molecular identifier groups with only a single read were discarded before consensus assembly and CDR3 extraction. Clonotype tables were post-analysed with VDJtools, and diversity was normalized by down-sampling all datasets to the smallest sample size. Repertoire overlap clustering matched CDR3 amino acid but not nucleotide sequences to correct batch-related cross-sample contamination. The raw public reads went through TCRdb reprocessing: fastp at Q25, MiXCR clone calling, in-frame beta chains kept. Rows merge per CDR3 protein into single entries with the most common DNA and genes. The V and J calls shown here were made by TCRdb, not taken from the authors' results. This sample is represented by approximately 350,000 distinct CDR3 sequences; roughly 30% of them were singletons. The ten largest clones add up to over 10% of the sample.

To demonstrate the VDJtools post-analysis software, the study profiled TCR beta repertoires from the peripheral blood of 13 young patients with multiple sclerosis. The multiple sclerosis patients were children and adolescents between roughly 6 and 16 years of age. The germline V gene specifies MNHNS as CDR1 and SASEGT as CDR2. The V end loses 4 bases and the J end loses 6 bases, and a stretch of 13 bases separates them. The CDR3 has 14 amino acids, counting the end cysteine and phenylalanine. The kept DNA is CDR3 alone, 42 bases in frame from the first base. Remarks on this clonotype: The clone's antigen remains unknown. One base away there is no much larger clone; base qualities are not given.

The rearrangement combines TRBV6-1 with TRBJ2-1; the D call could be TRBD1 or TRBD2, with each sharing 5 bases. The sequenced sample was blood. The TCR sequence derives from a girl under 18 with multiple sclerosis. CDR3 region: CASSGGWQPNEQFF. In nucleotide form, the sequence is TGTGCCAGCAGTGGGGGGTGGCAGCCCAATGAGCAGTTCTTC.